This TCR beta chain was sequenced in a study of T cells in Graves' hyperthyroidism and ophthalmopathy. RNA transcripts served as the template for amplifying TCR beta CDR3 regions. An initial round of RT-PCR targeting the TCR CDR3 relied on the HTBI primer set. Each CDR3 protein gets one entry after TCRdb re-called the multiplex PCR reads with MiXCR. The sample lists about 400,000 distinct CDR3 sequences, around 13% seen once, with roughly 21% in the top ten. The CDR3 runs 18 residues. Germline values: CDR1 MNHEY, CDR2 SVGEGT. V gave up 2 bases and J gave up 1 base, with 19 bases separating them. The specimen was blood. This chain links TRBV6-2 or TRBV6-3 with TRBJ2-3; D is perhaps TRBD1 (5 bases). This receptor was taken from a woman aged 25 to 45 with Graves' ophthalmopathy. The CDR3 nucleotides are TGTGCCAGCAGTTACGGACATGCGTTCCAAACTGGCACAGATACGCAGTATTTT. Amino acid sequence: CASSYGHAFQTGTDTQYF.